These T cell receptor beta chains were read from a single sample in a study of shared clonotypes between healthy human individuals. Produced via immunoSEQ multiplex PCR; TCRdb's table is partial and in-frame only. The sample contains around 510,000 clones, roughly 79% of which appear only once. Sequenced: PBMCs. The source of these receptors is a woman aged 40 to 50 in good health. Some clones in this sample may be carry-over from other donors' samples. Both conserved end residues are part of each CDR3. Each record gives: CDR3 protein, J gene, clone size, V gene. Expanded clones get a size class; other rows say once, few or many, or leave the size out.

CDR3 protein: CASSQGPGPREQFF; J gene: TRBJ2-1; clone size: .; V gene: TRBV4-1
CDR3 protein: CAWTRGTTTGELFF; J gene: TRBJ2-2; clone size: .; V gene: TRBV30
CDR3 protein: CASAASTGSYEQYF; J gene: TRBJ2-7; clone size: .; V gene: TRBV2
CDR3 protein: CAISDGPINQPQHF; J gene: TRBJ1-5; clone size: .; V gene: TRBV10-3
CDR3 protein: CASSPGTSGRGTGELFF; J gene: TRBJ2-2; clone size: .; V gene: TRBV7-9
CDR3 protein: CAWVGVGLYEQYF; J gene: TRBJ2-7; clone size: .; V gene: TRBV30
CDR3 protein: CASSLAKGRTDTQYF; J gene: TRBJ2-3; clone size: .; V gene: TRBV11-2
CDR3 protein: CASRALRAVGEKLFF; J gene: TRBJ1-4; clone size: .; V gene: TRBV11-2
CDR3 protein: CASSARVKASGRASYEQYF; J gene: TRBJ2-7; clone size: .; V gene: TRBV7-2
CDR3 protein: CASSLVVAQGVIGELFF; J gene: TRBJ2-2; clone size: .; V gene: TRBV5-1
CDR3 protein: CASTYFSGSETQYF; J gene: TRBJ2-5; clone size: .; V gene: TRBV7-2
CDR3 protein: CASSRGQGATGELFF; J gene: TRBJ2-2; clone size: .; V gene: TRBV5-1
CDR3 protein: CASSKDFLFEGLGGDSSEQYF; J gene: TRBJ2-7; clone size: .; V gene: TRBV21-1
CDR3 protein: CASSERGRGNEQFF; J gene: TRBJ2-1; clone size: .; V gene: TRBV2
CDR3 protein: CASSIAVQPQHF; J gene: TRBJ1-5; clone size: few; V gene: TRBV19
CDR3 protein: CASTQTMRTDTQYF; J gene: TRBJ2-3; clone size: .; V gene: TRBV5-1
CDR3 protein: CASSVGTQQETQYF; J gene: TRBJ2-5; clone size: .; V gene: TRBV9